This T cell receptor beta chain was identified during a study of blood T cell repertoires in COVID-19. Losses at the gene ends were 6 bases for V and 7 bases for J; bases not matched to a gene: 7. Germline V gives CDR1 SQVTM, CDR2 ANQGSEA. This CDR3 comprises 13 residues. Using immunoSEQ multiplex PCR, the repertoire was profiled, and TCRdb retains in-frame clones only, with some absent. The repertoire holds about 88,000 clones, with roughly 82% as singletons. Sequencing input: peripheral blood. This TCR came from a human donor in a cohort sampled during active COVID-19. The chain recombines TRBV29-1 with TRBJ2-1, with 9 bases aligning to TRBD1. CDR3 in DNA: TGCAGCGTAGCGGGACAGGGACATAATGAGCAGTTCTTC. Translated, it gives CSVAGQGHNEQFF.